This T cell receptor (beta chain) is from a study of blood T cell repertoires in COVID-19 (TCRdb year 2020). The study in broad terms: Samples covering the acute and convalescent phases of COVID-19 were provided by collaborators in the United States, Italy and Spain. Subjects who had been exposed to COVID-19, were actively infected with it, or had recovered from it provided the deeply sampled blood TCRbeta repertoires that made up the dataset. The prospective study material was composed of cDNA or gDNA derived from T cells, B-cell-depleted T cells, or PBMCs. Where available, HLA class I and class II types were obtained from metadata supplied by the sample provider rather than from assay-based typing. Samples were obtained from the ongoing ImmuneRACE study (first 160 participants) and from roughly 1,300 subjects provided by 6 global collaborators. Sample metadata almost always included a de-identified subject ID, COVID-19 status, age in years and sex. The repertoires were released in a freely available public database meant as a resource for research on the immune response to SARS-CoV-2. The research as a whole found: The amount of clinical and demographic metadata varied by source and participant and was provided uncurated.

Remarks on this clone: Its antigen is still unknown. No qualities accompany the bases; no much larger clone lies one base away.

V loses 1 base, J loses 7 bases, and the germline ends lie 10 bases apart. The germline V gene supplies CDR1 SGHNT and CDR2 YENEEA. The CDR3 goes from the cysteine to the phenylalanine over 13 residues. The entry retains the CDR3 DNA only, 39 bases that are in frame from base 1. Whole blood was collected in K2EDTA tubes by collaborating institutions according to the institutions' own protocols. For TCRbeta analysis, collaborators shipped samples in one of three forms: frozen whole blood, isolated PBMCs, or DNA extracted from either of those sample types. TCRbeta CDR3 regions were amplified from genomic DNA using the immunoSEQ Assay, a bias-controlled multiplex PCR. The authors' pipeline ran thus. Within the assay, amplification of reference gene primers was used to estimate how many nucleated cells each sample contained. To quantify the absolute abundance of each unique TCRbeta CDR3 rearrangement, sequence reads were collapsed and filtered. Productive Simpson clonality was computed per sample as the square root of Simpson's diversity index over productive rearrangements. Held by TCRdb, this immuneACCESS table contains in-frame sequences only and omits some clones. Under half of the omission traces to an unresolved V gene where checked; the cause of the rest is unknown. The V and J calls and clone size are taken from that table; D and trimming were inferred from the DNA. Within this sample are 85,000 to 130,000 clones, with roughly 92% of them counted one time only. Of the sample, 0.97% falls within the top ten clones.

The chain joins TRBV11-3 to TRBJ1-2; the D gene assignment is ambiguous. Sequenced material: peripheral blood. This clonotype was obtained from a man in his 60s with acute or convalescent COVID-19. This receptor carries the CDR3 CASSLGQNVGYTF. The nucleotide sequence is TGTGCCAGCAGCTTAGGGCAGAACGTTGGCTACACCTTC.